One sample yielded the 15 T cell receptor beta chains listed below, sequenced in a study of shared clonotypes between healthy human individuals. Sequenced by immunoSEQ multiplex PCR; TCRdb stores in-frame clones only, minus some. The sample has roughly 2.2 million clones, about 90% seen once. The sample consisted of naive CD4+ T cells from PBMCs. Subset of the sample: CD45RA+ positively selected. These receptors all come from a man aged 18 to 29 in good health. Some clones in this sample may be carry-over from other donors' samples.

The rearrangement links TRBV5-1 to TRBJ2-2; D is unclear. Germline CDR1 SGHRS, CDR2 YFSETQ. The CDR3 is made up of 13 amino acids. V was cut by 5 bases and J by 1 base, with 6 bases left in between. CDR3 in amino acids: CASRIQNTGELFF. Here the CDR3 DNA reads TGCGCCAGCAGAATCCAGAACACCGGGGAGCTGTTTTTT.

This clone is a singleton in its sample. The CDR3 DNA reads as TGTGCCAGCAGTTCCAGCCGGAATGGACAGGGATATGTGGGAGAGCAGTACTTC. Its protein is CASSSSRNGQGYVGEQYF. This chain links TRBV28 with TRBJ2-7; 8 positions match TRBD1. The CDR3 sequence is 18 residues long. The germline CDR1 and CDR2 sequences are MDHEN and SYDVKM. V dropped 4 bases and J dropped 7; count of bases not matched to a gene: 21.

CDR3 coding DNA: TGTGCCAGCAGCGCCACAGGGGGCCGTCAGCCCCAGCATTTT. This translates into CASSATGGRQPQHF. V gene TRBV5-5 combines with J gene TRBJ1-5; 9 bases are a match to TRBD1. Unmatched junction bases numbered 5, after V lost 4 bases and J lost 6 bases. Germline values: CDR1 SGHKS, CDR2 YYEKEE (reference sequence). The CDR3 totals 14 residues.

In this sample, this clone turned up once. This chain connects TRBV7-9 to TRBJ2-3; weak D call: TRBD2 (5 bases). Germline CDR1 is SEHNR and CDR2 is FQNEAQ (reference sequence). This CDR3 is built from 15 residues. With 5 bases removed from V and 1 base from J, the gap between germline ends came to 13 bases. The CDR3 spells CASSLRLRGTDTQYF. The CDR3 coding sequence is TGTGCCAGCAGCCTCAGGCTGAGGGGCACAGATACGCAGTATTTT.

This clone has just one count. V is TRBV6-6 and J is TRBJ2-1, with D possibly TRBD2 on 6 matching bases. The CDR3 loop spans 13 amino acids. Germline assignment: CDR1 MNHNY and CDR2 SVGAGI (reference sequence). V lost 4 bases and J 9 bases, leaving 13 bases between the germline ends. CDR3 amino acids: CASSFHTGGEQFF. The CDR3, as DNA: TGTGCCAGCAGTTTCCATACCGGGGGTGAGCAGTTCTTC.

The rearrangement joins TRBV5-1 to TRBJ1-4; TRBD1 matches 7 bases. Germline CDR1 SGHRS, CDR2 YFSETQ. The length of the CDR3 is 16 residues. Trimming took 0 bases from V and 5 from J; bases not matched to a gene: 7. CDR3 in DNA: TGCGCCAGCAGCTTGGCGCCGGGACAGCTAAATGAAAAACTGTTTTTT. Its translation: CASSLAPGQLNEKLFF.

The CDR3 DNA reads as TGTGCCAGCAGTTATGCTAGCGGGAGAGTCAATGAGCAGTTCTTC. Residues: CASSYASGRVNEQFF. The rearrangement links TRBV6-5 to TRBJ2-1, with 10 bases identical to TRBD2. Trimming took 3 bases from V and 6 from J; bases not matched to a gene: 5. This CDR3 spans 15 amino acids. Germline lookup yields CDR1 MNHEY and CDR2 SVGAGI.

The rearrangement links TRBV11-3 to TRBJ2-7; 8 nucleotides align to TRBD2. After removal of 1 base from V and 3 bases from J, the junction contained 2 bases not matched to a gene. The germline gives CDR1 SGHNT, CDR2 YENEEA. The CDR3 has 14 residues. The DNA for the CDR3 is TGTGCCAGCAGCTTAGGTGCGGGAGGCTACGAGCAGTACTTC. Its protein product is CASSLGAGGYEQYF.

Concerning this clone itself: The same CDR3 is also encoded by other DNA sequences in this sample. The rearrangement links TRBV28 to TRBJ1-5; 7 nucleotides line up with TRBD1. Trimming removed 2 bases from V and 4 bases from J; junction bases left unmatched: 2. Germline V gene data show CDR1 as MDHEN and CDR2 as SYDVKM. The CDR3 loop spans 14 amino acids. CDR3 coding DNA: TGTGCCAGCAGTTTAGGCAGGGGGAATCAGCCCCAGCATTTT. Protein: CASSLGRGNQPQHF.

The chain has TRBV28 and TRBJ2-7, with a tentative D call TRBD2 (6 bases). The CDR3 contains 14 residues. Trimming took 6 bases from V and 3 from J, leaving 15 bases between them. Germline V CDR1 and CDR2: MDHEN, SYDVKM. DNA of the CDR3: TGTGCCAGCAGAAGGAGGGAGGCAATCTACGAGCAGTACTTC. Protein product: CASRRREAIYEQYF. Variable domain in full (rest from reference TRBV28 and TRBJ2-7): DVKVTQSSRYLVKRTGEKVFLECVQDMDHENMFWYRQDPGLGLRLIYFSYDVKMKEKGDIPEGYSVSREKKERFSLILESASTNQTSMYLCASRRREAIYEQYFGPGTRLTVT.

The chain employs TRBV28 and TRBJ2-5; D ambiguous. CDR1 and CDR2 from the germline V gene are MDHEN and SYDVKM. The CDR3 runs to 14 residues. V was cut by 11 bases and J by 6 bases, with 22 bases left in between. The CDR3 region is CAGPFAGEMKTQYF. The CDR3 coding sequence is TGTGCCGGACCCTTTGCCGGAGAGATGAAGACCCAGTACTTC.

The CDR3 DNA is TGTGCCAGCAGTCCCTCGGGGACAGGGAACTCCTACGAGCAGTACTTC. Its protein is CASSPSGTGNSYEQYF. The gene calls are TRBV27 and TRBJ2-7; 9 bases fit TRBD1. CDR1 is MNHEY and CDR2 is SMNVEV in the germline V gene (reference sequence). V dropped 5 bases and J dropped 0; count of bases not matched to a gene: 8. The CDR3 runs to 16 residues.

The chain combines TRBV28 with TRBJ1-4; tentative D call: TRBD1 (5 bases). CDR3 length equals 20 residues. The V end was cut by 6 bases, the J end by 0 bases, with 26 bases between. Germline V gives CDR1 MDHEN, CDR2 SYDVKM. DNA for the CDR3: TGTGCCAGCAGCCCGGGCGCGGGGACGGTGTATAGGGCAACTAATGAAAAACTGTTTTTT. Protein: CASSPGAGTVYRATNEKLFF. The variable domain in full, with the rest retrieved from reference TRBV28 and TRBJ1-4, is DVKVTQSSRYLVKRTGEKVFLECVQDMDHENMFWYRQDPGLGLRLIYFSYDVKMKEKGDIPEGYSVSREKKERFSLILESASTNQTSMYLCASSPGAGTVYRATNEKLFFGSGTQLSVL.

The CDR3 is CASRDSSAKETQYF. The CDR3, as DNA: TGTGCCAGCAGAGATAGTAGCGCCAAAGAGACCCAGTACTTC. The V and J genes are TRBV6-6 and TRBJ2-5, with D possibly being TRBD2 (5 bases). The V and J ends lost 6 bases and 3 bases respectively, with 14 bases between them. The CDR3 runs to 14 residues. CDR1 and CDR2 from the germline V gene are MNHNY and SVGAGI (reference sequence).

The rearrangement links TRBV5-6 to TRBJ2-3; no reliable D call. Germline CDR1 and CDR2: SGHDT and YYEEEE. CDR3 length: 14 amino acids. The V and J ends lost 4 bases and 3 bases respectively, with 12 bases between them. CDR3 in DNA: TGTGCCAGCAGCCTTTCTCCCGGGACAGATACGCAGTATTTT. Protein product: CASSLSPGTDTQYF.